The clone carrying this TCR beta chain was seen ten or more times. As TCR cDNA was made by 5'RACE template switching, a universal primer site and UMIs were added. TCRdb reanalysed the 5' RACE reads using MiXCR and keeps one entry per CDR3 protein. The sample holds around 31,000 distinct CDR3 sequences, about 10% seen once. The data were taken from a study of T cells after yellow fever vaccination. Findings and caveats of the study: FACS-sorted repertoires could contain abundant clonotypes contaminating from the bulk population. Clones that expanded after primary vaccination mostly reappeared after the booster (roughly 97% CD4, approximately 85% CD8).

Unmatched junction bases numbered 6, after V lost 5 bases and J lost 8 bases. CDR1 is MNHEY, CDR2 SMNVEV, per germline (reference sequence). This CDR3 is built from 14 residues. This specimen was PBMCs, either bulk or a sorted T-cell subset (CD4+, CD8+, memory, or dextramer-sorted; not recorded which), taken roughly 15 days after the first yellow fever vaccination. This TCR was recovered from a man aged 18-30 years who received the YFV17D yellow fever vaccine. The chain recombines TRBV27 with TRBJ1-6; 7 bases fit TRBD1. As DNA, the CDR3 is TGTGCCAGCAGTCGCACAGGGGATGATTCACCCCTCCACTTT. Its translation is CASSRTGDDSPLHF.